This T cell receptor (beta chain) originates from a study of blood T cell repertoires in COVID-19. The V and J ends lost 3 bases and 4 bases, in that order; junction bases with no gene match: 2. In germline, CDR1 is LNHDA, CDR2 SQIVND (reference sequence). The CDR3 is made up of 17 amino acids. TCRdb keeps only in-frame clones here, not all; method: immunoSEQ multiplex PCR. This sample yields some 250,000 clones, of which about four fifths are seen a single time; under 3.5% belongs to the top ten. This sequence originates from a woman in her late teens or twenties with acute or convalescent COVID-19. The sequencing input was peripheral blood. This chain uses TRBV19 with TRBJ2-2, with 16 nucleotides matching TRBD2. The CDR3 protein is CASSIGTSGRGTGELFF. CDR3 coding DNA: TGTGCCAGTAGTATCGGGACTAGCGGGAGGGGCACCGGGGAGCTGTTTTTT.